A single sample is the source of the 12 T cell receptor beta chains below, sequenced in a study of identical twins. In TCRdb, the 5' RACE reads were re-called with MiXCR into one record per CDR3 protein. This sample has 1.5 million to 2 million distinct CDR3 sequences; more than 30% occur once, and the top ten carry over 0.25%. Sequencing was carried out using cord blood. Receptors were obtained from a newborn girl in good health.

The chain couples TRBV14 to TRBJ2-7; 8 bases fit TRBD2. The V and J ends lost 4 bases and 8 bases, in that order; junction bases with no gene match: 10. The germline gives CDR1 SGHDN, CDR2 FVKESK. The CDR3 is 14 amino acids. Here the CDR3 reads CASSPEAGVSKQYF. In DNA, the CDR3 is TGTGCCAGCAGCCCCGAAGCGGGAGTTAGTAAGCAGTACTTC. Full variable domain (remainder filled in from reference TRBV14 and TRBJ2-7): EAGVTQFPSHSVIEKGQTVTLRCDPISGHDNLYWYRRVMGKEIKFLLHFVKESKQDESGMPNNRFLAERTGGTYSTLKVQPAELEDSGVYFCASSPEAGVSKQYFGPGTRLTVT.

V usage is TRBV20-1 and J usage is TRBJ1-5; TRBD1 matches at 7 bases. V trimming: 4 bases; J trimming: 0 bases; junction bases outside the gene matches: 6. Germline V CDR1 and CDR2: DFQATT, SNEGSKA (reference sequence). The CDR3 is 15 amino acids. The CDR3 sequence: CSATGGGYSNQPQHF. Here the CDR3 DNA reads TGCAGTGCTACAGGGGGTGGATATAGCAATCAGCCCCAGCATTTT.

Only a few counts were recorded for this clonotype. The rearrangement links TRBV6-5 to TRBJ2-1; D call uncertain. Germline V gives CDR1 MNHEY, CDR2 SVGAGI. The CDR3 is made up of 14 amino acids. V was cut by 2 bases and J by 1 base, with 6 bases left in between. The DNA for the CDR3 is TGTGCCAGCAGTTACCGGGCTTCCTACAATGAGCAGTTCTTC. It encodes CASSYRASYNEQFF.

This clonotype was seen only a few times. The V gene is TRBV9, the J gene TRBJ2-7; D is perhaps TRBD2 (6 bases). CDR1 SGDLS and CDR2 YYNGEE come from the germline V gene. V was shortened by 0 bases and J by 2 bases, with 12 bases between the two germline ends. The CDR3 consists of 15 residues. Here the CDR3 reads CASSVDTSQTYEQYF. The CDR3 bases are TGTGCCAGCAGCGTAGATACTAGCCAGACCTACGAGCAGTACTTC.

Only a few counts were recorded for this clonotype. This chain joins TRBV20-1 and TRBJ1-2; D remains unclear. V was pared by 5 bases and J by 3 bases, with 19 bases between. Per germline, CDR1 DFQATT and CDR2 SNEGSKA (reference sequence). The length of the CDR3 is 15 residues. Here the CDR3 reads CSARKTGILHYGYTF. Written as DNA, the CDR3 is TGCAGTGCTCGGAAAACCGGGATCCTGCACTATGGCTACACCTTC.

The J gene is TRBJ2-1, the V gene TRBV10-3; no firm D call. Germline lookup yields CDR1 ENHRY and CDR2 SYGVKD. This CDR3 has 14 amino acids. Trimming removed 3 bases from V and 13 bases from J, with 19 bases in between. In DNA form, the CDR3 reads TGTGCCATCAGTGATAACTCCTTCCAAGAGACCCAGTTCTTC. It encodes CAISDNSFQETQFF.

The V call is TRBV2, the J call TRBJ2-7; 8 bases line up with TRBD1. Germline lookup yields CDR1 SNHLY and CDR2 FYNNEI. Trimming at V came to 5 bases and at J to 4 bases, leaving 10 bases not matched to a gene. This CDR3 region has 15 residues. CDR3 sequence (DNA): TGTGCCAGCAGTTTCGGGGACAGGCTCTTTTACGAGCAGTACTTC. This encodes CASSFGDRLFYEQYF.

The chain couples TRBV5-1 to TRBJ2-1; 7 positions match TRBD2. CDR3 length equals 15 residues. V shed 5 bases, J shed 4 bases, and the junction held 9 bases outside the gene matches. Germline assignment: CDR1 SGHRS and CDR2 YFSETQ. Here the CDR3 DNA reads TGCGCCAGCAGTGGGGACTACCTTGCGTACAATGAGCAGTTCTTC. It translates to CASSGDYLAYNEQFF.

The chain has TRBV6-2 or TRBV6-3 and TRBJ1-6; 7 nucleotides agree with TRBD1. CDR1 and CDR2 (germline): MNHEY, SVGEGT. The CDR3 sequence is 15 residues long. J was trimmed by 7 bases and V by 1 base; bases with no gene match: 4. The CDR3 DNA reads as TGTGCCAGCAGTTACTACGCAGGGGGAAATTCACCCCTCCACTTT. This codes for CASSYYAGGNSPLHF.

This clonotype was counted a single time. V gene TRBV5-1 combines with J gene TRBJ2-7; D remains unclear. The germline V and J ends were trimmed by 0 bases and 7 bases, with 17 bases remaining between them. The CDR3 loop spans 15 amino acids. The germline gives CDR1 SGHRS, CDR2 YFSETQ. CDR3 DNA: TGCGCCAGCAGCTTGGCTCCGGTCTCCTACAATGAGCAGTACTTC. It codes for CASSLAPVSYNEQYF.

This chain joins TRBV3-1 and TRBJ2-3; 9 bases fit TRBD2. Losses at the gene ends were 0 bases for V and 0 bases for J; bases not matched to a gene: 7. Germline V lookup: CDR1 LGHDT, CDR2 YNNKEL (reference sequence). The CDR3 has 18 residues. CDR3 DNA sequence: TGTGCCAGCAGCCAAGATCGGAGACTAGCGGATAGCACAGATACGCAGTATTTT. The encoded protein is CASSQDRRLADSTDTQYF.

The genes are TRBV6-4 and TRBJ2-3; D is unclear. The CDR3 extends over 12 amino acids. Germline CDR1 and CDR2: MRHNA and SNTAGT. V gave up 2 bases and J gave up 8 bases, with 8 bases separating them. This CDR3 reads CASSDQARTQYF. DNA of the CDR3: TGTGCCAGCAGTGACCAAGCGCGTACGCAGTATTTT.